The rows below give T cell receptor beta chains drawn from one sample of a study of T cell clonotyping in hematopoietic cell transplantation. Only in-frame clones appear in the TCRdb table, and some are missing; sequencing was by immunoSEQ multiplex PCR. The sample includes over 25,000 clones, 84% of them seen just once. The sample in question was peripheral blood mononuclear cells, obtained before stem cell transplant. The source of these receptors is a woman aged 55-69 years with acute myeloid leukemia. Some clones in this sample may be carry-over from other donors' samples. CDR3s include the opening cysteine and the closing phenylalanine or tryptophan. Each record gives: D gene, J gene, V gene, clone size, CDR3 protein, CDR3 DNA. The D gene is left open where the match is weak. Only part of the rows carry a size: once, few, many, or a class if the clone is expanded.

-	TRBJ2-7	TRBV7-9	once	CASSRTSSYEQYF	TGTGCCAGCAGCCGCACAAGCTCCTACGAGCAGTACTTC
-	TRBJ2-6	TRBV15	-	CATSRGQEANVLTF	TGTGCCACCAGCAGAGGACAGGAGGCCAACGTCCTGACTTTC
-	TRBJ2-7	TRBV7-2	-	CASAKLPSGEQYF	TGTGCCAGCGCTAAATTACCATCGGGCGAGCAGTACTTC
-	TRBJ1-2	TRBV6-6	-	CASNGGSSINYGYTF	TGTGCCAGCAATGGCGGGTCATCAATTAACTATGGCTACACCTTC
TRBD1	TRBJ1-6	TRBV2	-	CASIKDRVDSPLHF	TGTGCCAGCATCAAGGACAGGGTCGATTCACCCCTCCACTTT
TRBD1	TRBJ2-2	TRBV9	few	CASSVVPDRDTGELFF	TGTGCCAGCAGCGTAGTACCCGACAGGGACACCGGGGAGCTGTTTTTT
-	TRBJ1-3	TRBV5-1	-	CASSLGQGNTIYF	TGCGCCAGCAGCTTGGGACAAGGAAACACCATATATTTT
-	TRBJ1-2	TRBV5-1	once	CASSANTFSSYGYTF	TGCGCCAGCAGCGCGAACACTTTTAGTAGCTATGGCTACACCTTC
-	TRBJ2-4	TRBV11-3	-	CASSLDAASNIQYF	TGTGCCAGCAGCTTAGATGCCGCCTCTAACATTCAGTACTTC
-	TRBJ2-3	TRBV6-4	-	CASSGAQDSDTQYF	TGTGCCAGCAGCGGTGCCCAAGACTCAGATACGCAGTATTTT
-	TRBJ2-5	TRBV19	-	CASSIGANQETQYF	TGTGCCAGTAGTATAGGGGCTAACCAAGAGACCCAGTACTTC
TRBD1	TRBJ2-1	TRBV6-5	-	CASRMGTEFYNEQFF	TGTGCCTCACGGATGGGGACAGAATTCTACAATGAGCAGTTCTTC
TRBD1	TRBJ1-2	TRBV19	few	CASSIDREYGYTF	TGTGCCAGTAGTATCGACAGGGAATATGGCTACACCTTC
TRBD1	TRBJ1-1	TRBV7-8	-	CASSLVSRGGTEAFF	TGTGCCAGCAGCTTAGTATCCAGGGGGGGCACTGAAGCTTTCTTT
TRBD2	TRBJ2-7	TRBV7-6	-	CASSFAGGPGEQYF	TGTGCCAGCAGCTTTGCGGGAGGGCCAGGCGAGCAGTACTTC
-	TRBJ1-3	TRBV14	-	CASSQARRVAGNTIYF	TGTGCCAGCAGCCAAGCGAGGCGGGTAGCCGGAAACACCATATATTTT
TRBD1	TRBJ2-7	TRBV27	-	CASSPAGTDAIEQYF	TGTGCCAGCAGTCCCGCCGGGACAGACGCGATCGAGCAGTACTTC
-	TRBJ1-1	TRBV19	-	CASSNGRGRNTEAFF	TGTGCCAGTAGTAACGGACGGGGCAGGAACACTGAAGCTTTCTTT
-	TRBJ2-2	TRBV18	-	CASSPQGPAGELFF	TGTGCCAGCTCACCACAGGGGCCGGCCGGGGAGCTGTTTTTT
TRBD1	TRBJ1-5	TRBV4-3	once	CASSQAQGVLNQPQHF	TGCGCCAGCAGCCAAGCACAGGGGGTTCTCAATCAGCCCCAGCATTTT
-	TRBJ1-2	TRBV27	-	CASMRAATGPGYTF	TGTGCCAGCATGCGAGCAGCAACGGGTCCCGGCTACACCTTC
-	TRBJ2-7	TRBV11-2	-	CASSLSSDIRYEFQQYF	TGTGCCAGCAGCTTAAGTTCGGACATAAGATACGAGTTTCAGCAGTACTTC
-	TRBJ2-7	TRBV11-1	-	CASSLARGAYEQYF	TGTGCCAGCAGCTTAGCTCGCGGAGCCTACGAGCAGTACTTC
-	TRBJ1-1	TRBV21-1	-	CASSKGGANTEAFF	TGTGCCAGCAGCAAGGGGGGGGCTAACACTGAAGCTTTCTTT
-	TRBJ1-2	TRBV7-9	-	CASSLEAPLNYGYTF	TGTGCCAGCAGCTTAGAGGCACCCTTAAACTATGGCTACACCTTC
-	TRBJ1-4	TRBV27	once	CASSLLGGRGREKLFF	TGTGCCAGCAGTTTATTAGGGGGGAGGGGCAGGGAAAAACTGTTTTTT
-	TRBJ1-5	TRBV5-1	-	CASSTGDSNQPQHF	TGCGCCAGCAGTACGGGGGATAGCAATCAGCCCCAGCATTTT
-	TRBJ2-7	TRBV10-3	-	CATYEQYF	TGTGCCACATACGAGCAGTACTTC
-	TRBJ2-7	TRBV7-2	-	CASSLGWGQTYEQYF	TGTGCCAGCAGCTTAGGGTGGGGTCAGACCTACGAGCAGTACTTC
-	TRBJ2-7	TRBV28	-	CASSLPSSYEQYF	TGTGCCAGCAGTTTGCCGAGCTCCTACGAGCAGTACTTC
-	TRBJ1-3	TRBV2	few	CASSPALSGNTIYF	TGTGCCAGCAGCCCCGCGCTTTCTGGAAACACCATATATTTT
-	TRBJ1-5	TRBV10-3	-	CAIRTEGEYQPQHF	TGTGCCATCAGAACCGAGGGGGAGTACCAGCCCCAGCATTTT
-	TRBJ2-7	TRBV7-8	-	CASSLRDSFYEQYF	TGTGCCAGCAGCTTGCGGGACAGTTTCTACGAGCAGTACTTC
-	TRBJ1-1	TRBV10-3	few	CAISVGQGTTEAFF	TGTGCCATCAGTGTTGGGCAGGGGACCACTGAAGCTTTCTTT
TRBD2	TRBJ2-1	TRBV18	-	CASSPSREDYNEQFF	TGTGCCAGCTCACCAAGTCGGGAGGACTACAATGAGCAGTTCTTC
TRBD1	TRBJ1-2	TRBV19	-	CASSAWDRGHGYTF	TGTGCCAGTAGTGCCTGGGACAGGGGGCATGGCTACACCTTC
-	TRBJ1-2	TRBV4-1	-	CASSQDGTDNYGYTF	TGCGCCAGCAGCCAAGACGGTACAGACAACTATGGCTACACCTTC
TRBD1	TRBJ1-2	TRBV25-1	few	CASSAPGTATDYTF	TGTGCCAGCAGTGCCCCCGGGACAGCAACGGACTACACCTTC
-	TRBJ2-2	TRBV29-1	once	CSAFRGALTGELFF	TGCAGCGCTTTCAGGGGGGCCCTGACCGGGGAGCTGTTTTTT
TRBD2	TRBJ2-7	TRBV7-7	-	CASSLGLAGTYEQYF	TGTGCTAGCAGCCTGGGACTAGCGGGGACCTACGAGCAGTACTTC
TRBD2	TRBJ2-6	TRBV11-1	-	CASSSTSGGTSGANVLTF	TGTGCCAGCAGCTCGACTAGCGGGGGTACCTCTGGGGCCAACGTCCTGACTTTC
-	TRBJ2-3	TRBV5-1	-	CASSSYTDTQYF	TGCGCCAGCAGCTCATACACAGATACGCAGTATTTT
-	TRBJ1-5	TRBV19	-	CASSIDSSNQPQHF	TGTGCCAGTAGTATCGACAGTAGCAATCAGCCCCAGCATTTT
TRBD2	TRBJ2-1	TRBV7-6	-	CASTRTSQPNEQFF	TGTGCCAGCACTAGGACTAGCCAACCCAATGAGCAGTTCTTC
-	TRBJ2-7	TRBV19	-	CASIGPRGEQYF	TGTGCCAGTATTGGCCCCAGGGGCGAGCAGTACTTC
-	TRBJ2-3	TRBV6-1	-	CASTTGLTSTDTQYF	TGTGCCAGCACCACAGGGCTTACTAGCACAGATACGCAGTATTTT
-	TRBJ2-7	TRBV11-1	-	CASSSGPGAVEQYF	TGTGCCAGCAGCTCGGGGCCGGGGGCGGTCGAGCAGTACTTC
-	TRBJ2-7	TRBV2	-	CASSLNEQYF	TGTGCCAGCAGTCTGAACGAGCAGTACTTC
-	TRBJ2-7	TRBV5-6	few	CASSFGTIHEQYF	TGTGCCAGCAGCTTCGGGACAATCCACGAGCAGTACTTC